Listed here are 17 T cell receptor beta chains from one sample, sequenced in a study of blood T cell repertoires in COVID-19. Some clones are missing from TCRdb's copy, which holds only in-frame ones; the method was immunoSEQ multiplex PCR. The repertoire includes around 200,000 clones, under 85% of them detected once, and approximately 9.8% sits in the top ten. Source material: peripheral blood. These receptors all stem from a woman of 80 years or more with acute or convalescent COVID-19.

The CDR3 DNA reads as TGTGCCAGTAGTAAGATTCGCAGGGAATGGCCCGGGGAGCTGTTTTTT. It yields the protein CASSKIRREWPGELFF. V gene TRBV19 combines with J gene TRBJ2-2, with a weak D call TRBD1 (5 bases). CDR3 size: 16 residues. Germline V CDR1 and CDR2: LNHDA, SQIVND (reference sequence). Between the trimmed V and J ends, which lost 4 bases and 6 bases, there was a span of 18 bases.

This chain joins TRBV5-1 and TRBJ1-2; D is unclear. This CDR3 has 15 amino acids. The germline gives CDR1 SGHRS, CDR2 YFSETQ. Trimming removed 0 bases from V and 0 bases from J, with 9 bases in between. The CDR3 region is CASSLGAGTNYGYTF. CDR3 sequence (DNA): TGCGCCAGCAGCTTGGGAGCGGGAACTAACTATGGCTACACCTTC.

This clone has a count of ten or more. Other DNA sequences in the sample encode the same CDR3. The rearrangement links TRBV5-5 to TRBJ1-2; the D gene is possibly TRBD1 (5 bases). Deletions cut 5 bases from V and 4 bases from J, with 12 bases between. Germline assignment: CDR1 SGHKS and CDR2 YYEKEE (reference sequence). This CDR3 contains 13 residues. The CDR3 here is CASSRTGGYGYTF. The CDR3 nucleotides are TGTGCCAGCAGTCGGACGGGGGGCTATGGCTACACCTTC.

This chain connects TRBV3-1 (or the pseudogene TRBV3-2) to TRBJ2-7, with 12 bases identical to TRBD2. This CDR3 contains 15 residues. Germline lookup yields CDR1 LGHDT and CDR2 YNNKEL (reference sequence). Germline trimming cut 4 bases from V and 5 bases from J; bases unmatched to any gene: 6. CDR3 sequence (DNA): TGTGCCAGCAGCCCGCTAGCGGGGGGGCCAGACGAGCAGTACTTC. It yields the protein CASSPLAGGPDEQYF.

The chain links TRBV18 to TRBJ1-1; weak D call: TRBD1 (6 bases). The V and J ends lost 6 bases and 4 bases respectively, with 18 bases between them. The CDR3 runs 15 residues. CDR1 and CDR2 (germline): KGHSH, LQKENI. CDR3 in DNA: TGTGCCAGCTCGCGGCCGGGTACAGGGCTCACTGAAGCTTTCTTT. This codes for CASSRPGTGLTEAFF.

This clone appeared a single time. The V and J genes are TRBV6-1 and TRBJ2-7; 9 nucleotides align to TRBD2. Germline CDR1 MNHNS, CDR2 SASEGT. The CDR3 is made up of 15 amino acids. The J segment lost 2 bases and the V segment lost 5 bases, leaving 7 bases of the junction unmatched. CDR3 sequence (DNA): TGTGCCAGCAGTTTCGTTAGCGGGAGAACCTACGAGCAGTACTTC. This encodes CASSFVSGRTYEQYF.

This chain links TRBV15 with TRBJ2-1; TRBD2 aligns across 11 bases. V shed 4 bases and J 0 bases; nucleotides not matched to a gene: 11. Germline V gene lookup returns CDR1 LNHNV and CDR2 YYDKDF (reference sequence). The CDR3 has 19 amino acids. CDR3 in amino acids: CATSTGTSGKKSSYNEQFF. CDR3 nucleotides: TGTGCCACCAGCACCGGGACTAGCGGAAAAAAGAGCTCCTACAATGAGCAGTTCTTC.

The chain combines TRBV7-2 with TRBJ1-1; TRBD1 matches 9 bases. In germline, CDR1 is SGHTA, CDR2 FQGNSA. The CDR3 is made up of 15 amino acids. V shed 0 bases, J shed 5 bases, and the junction held 4 bases outside the gene matches. The CDR3 region has the DNA TGTGCCAGCAGCTTAGCGGGACAGGGTAGTACTGAAGCTTTCTTT. Encoded protein: CASSLAGQGSTEAFF. The full variable domain, with the rest looked up from reference TRBV7-2 and TRBJ1-1, is GAGVSQSPSNKVTEKGKDVELRCDPISGHTALYWYRQSLGQGLEFLIYFQGNSAPDKSGLPSDRFSAERTGGSVSTLTIQRTQQEDSAVYLCASSLAGQGSTEAFFGQGTRLTVV.

This chain uses TRBV7-3 with TRBJ2-7; D remains ambiguous. There are 14 residues in the CDR3. Germline CDR1 is SGHTA and CDR2 is FQGTGA. V gave up 1 base and J gave up 0 bases, with 7 bases separating them. CDR3 DNA: TGTGCCAGCAGCTTAAACCGCTACTCCTACGAGCAGTACTTC. Its protein is CASSLNRYSYEQYF. The entire variable domain, with the rest obtained from reference TRBV7-3 and TRBJ2-7, is as follows: GAGVSQTPSNKVTEKGKYVELRCDPISGHTALYWYRQSLGQGPEFLIYFQGTGAADDSGLPNDRFFAVRPEGSVSTLKIQRTERGDSAVYLCASSLNRYSYEQYFGPGTRLTVT.

The V call is TRBV18, the J call TRBJ2-1, with 7 bases matching TRBD2. This CDR3 comprises 14 residues. After removal of 5 bases from V and 2 bases from J, the junction contained 3 bases not matched to a gene. In germline, CDR1 is KGHSH, CDR2 LQKENI. The CDR3 nucleotides are TGTGCCAGCTCAACTAGCGAGGCCTACAATGAGCAGTTCTTC. Its protein product is CASSTSEAYNEQFF.

This CDR3 is CASSRTRDEQFF. DNA of the CDR3: TGCGCCAGCAGCCGGACTAGGGATGAGCAGTTCTTC. The rearrangement links TRBV10-1 to TRBJ2-1; TRBD2 agrees at 7 bases. Per the germline V gene, CDR1 is WNHNN and CDR2 is SYGVQD (reference sequence). V lost 6 bases and J lost 8; bases outside the gene matches: 4. The CDR3 totals 12 residues.

This chain connects TRBV27 to TRBJ1-5; D is unresolved. Germline V lookup: CDR1 MNHEY, CDR2 SMNVEV (reference sequence). V gave up 3 bases and J gave up 4 bases, with 7 bases separating them. The CDR3 extends over 13 amino acids. DNA of the CDR3: TGTGCCAGCAGTTTGAACGGGAATCAGCCCCAGCATTTT. Its translation: CASSLNGNQPQHF.

This chain links TRBV11-2 with TRBJ2-3; D call uncertain. The germline V and J ends were trimmed by 0 bases and 2 bases, with 6 bases remaining between them. Germline V gives CDR1 SGHAT, CDR2 FQNNGV. The CDR3 sequence is 14 residues long. The CDR3 nucleotides read TGTGCCAGCAGCTTAGAGTGGCCCACAGATACGCAGTATTTT. Translation: CASSLEWPTDTQYF.

The chain employs TRBV2 and TRBJ2-1; D perhaps matches TRBD2 (6 bases). Trimming shortened V by 2 bases and J by 7 bases, and 15 bases separated the two germline ends. Germline CDR1 is SNHLY and CDR2 is FYNNEI. The CDR3 extends over 15 amino acids. In DNA, the CDR3 is TGTGCCAGCAGTGAATTTGGGGCGCGGGGAAATGAGCAGTTCTTC. Translating gives CASSEFGARGNEQFF.

This rearrangement joins TRBV9 to TRBJ1-1; D is unclear. V was trimmed by 0 bases and J by 4 bases, leaving 7 bases between them. Germline V gene sequence: CDR1 SGDLS, CDR2 YYNGEE. CDR3 size: 13 residues. The CDR3 region is CASSVGVGTEAFF. Here the CDR3 DNA reads TGTGCCAGCAGCGTAGGAGTTGGCACTGAAGCTTTCTTT.

The chain uses TRBV30 and TRBJ2-5; TRBD1 agrees at 9 bases. Trimming removed 4 bases from V and 5 bases from J; junction bases left unmatched: 11. Germline V gene sequence: CDR1 GTSNPN, CDR2 SVGIG (reference sequence). This CDR3 is 15 amino acids long. The CDR3 DNA is TGTGCCTGGACCCACGGACAGGGGCGTCAGGAGACCCAGTACTTC. Its translation: CAWTHGQGRQETQYF.

The V call is TRBV5-4, the J call TRBJ2-7; D is perhaps TRBD1 (6 bases). The V gene lost 1 base and the J gene lost 5 bases, with 16 bases spanning the gap. The CDR3 covers 15 residues. CDR1 is SGHNT and CDR2 is YYREEE in the germline V gene (reference sequence). Here the CDR3 DNA reads TGTGCCAGCAGCTTGCCACGAACAGGGAATGACGAGCAGTACTTC. Translated, it gives CASSLPRTGNDEQYF.